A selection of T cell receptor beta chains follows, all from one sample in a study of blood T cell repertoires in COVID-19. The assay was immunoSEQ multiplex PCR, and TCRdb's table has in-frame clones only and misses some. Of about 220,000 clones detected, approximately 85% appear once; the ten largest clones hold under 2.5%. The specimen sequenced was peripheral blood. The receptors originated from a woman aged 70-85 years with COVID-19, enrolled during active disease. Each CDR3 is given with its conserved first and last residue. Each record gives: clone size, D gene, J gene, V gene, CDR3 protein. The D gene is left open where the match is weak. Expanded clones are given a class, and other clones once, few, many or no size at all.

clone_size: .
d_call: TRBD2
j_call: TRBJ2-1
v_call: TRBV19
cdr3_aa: CASSINLGTRSFF

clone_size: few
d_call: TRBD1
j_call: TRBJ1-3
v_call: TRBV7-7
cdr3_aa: CASSPSGQGKFEEDTIYF

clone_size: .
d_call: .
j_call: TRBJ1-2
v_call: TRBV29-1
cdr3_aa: CSVEGSMRRTERYGYTF

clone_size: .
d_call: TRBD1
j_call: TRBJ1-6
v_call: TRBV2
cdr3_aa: CASREDRVVAPLHF

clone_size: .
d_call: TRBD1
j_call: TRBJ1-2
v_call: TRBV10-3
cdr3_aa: CAISPTPRQGRYGYTF

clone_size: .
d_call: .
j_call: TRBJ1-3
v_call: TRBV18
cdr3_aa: CASSPGQPRNTIYF

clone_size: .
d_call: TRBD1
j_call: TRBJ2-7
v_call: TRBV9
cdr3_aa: CASSVGDIQGYEQYF

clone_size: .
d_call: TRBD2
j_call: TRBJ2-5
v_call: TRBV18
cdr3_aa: CASSETGRSQETQYF

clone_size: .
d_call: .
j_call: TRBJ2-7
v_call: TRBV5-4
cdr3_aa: CASSLAPGKYEQYF

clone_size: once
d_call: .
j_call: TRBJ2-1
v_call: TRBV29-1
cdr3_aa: CSVGLVRRGFYNEQFF

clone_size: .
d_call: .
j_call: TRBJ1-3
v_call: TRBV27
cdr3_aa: CASRGGGNTIYF

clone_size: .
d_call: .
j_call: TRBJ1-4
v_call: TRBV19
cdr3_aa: CASSIPTVSNEKLFF

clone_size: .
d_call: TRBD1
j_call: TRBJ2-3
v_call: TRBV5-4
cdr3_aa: CASSSRTGGSDTQYF

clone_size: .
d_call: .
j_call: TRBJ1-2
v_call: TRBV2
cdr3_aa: CASSESGISYGYTF

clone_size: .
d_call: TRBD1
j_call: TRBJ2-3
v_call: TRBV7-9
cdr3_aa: CASSLQTGPDTQYF

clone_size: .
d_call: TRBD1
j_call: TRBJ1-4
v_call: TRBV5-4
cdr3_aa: CASSSRLGQGYEKLFF

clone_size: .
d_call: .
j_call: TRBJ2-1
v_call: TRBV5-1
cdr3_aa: CASSTSQGTGQFF

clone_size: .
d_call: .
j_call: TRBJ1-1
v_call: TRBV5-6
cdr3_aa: CASSLDGYGTEAFF

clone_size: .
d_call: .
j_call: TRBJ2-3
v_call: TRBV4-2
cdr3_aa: CASSQGTGKDTQYF

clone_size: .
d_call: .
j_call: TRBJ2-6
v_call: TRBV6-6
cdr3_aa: CASSYWGQGANVLTF

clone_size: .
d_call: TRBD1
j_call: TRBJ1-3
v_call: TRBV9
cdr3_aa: CASSGDRDRRNTIYF

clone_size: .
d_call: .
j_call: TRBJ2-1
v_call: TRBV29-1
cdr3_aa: CSVERSGNEQFF

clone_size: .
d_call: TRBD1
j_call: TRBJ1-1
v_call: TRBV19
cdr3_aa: CASSIVWSQDRGRRNTEAFF

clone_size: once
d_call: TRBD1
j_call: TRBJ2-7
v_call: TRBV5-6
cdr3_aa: CASSLDSIGQDFTYEQYF

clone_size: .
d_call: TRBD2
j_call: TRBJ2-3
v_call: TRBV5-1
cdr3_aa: CASRIGAGADTQYF

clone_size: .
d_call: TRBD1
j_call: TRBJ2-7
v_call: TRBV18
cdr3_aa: CASSPPGQGQGEQYF

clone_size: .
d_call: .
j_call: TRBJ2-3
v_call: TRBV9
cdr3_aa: CASSVVGEASTDTQYF

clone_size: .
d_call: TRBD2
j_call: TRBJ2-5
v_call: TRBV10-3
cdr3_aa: CAISARVAGEGETQYF

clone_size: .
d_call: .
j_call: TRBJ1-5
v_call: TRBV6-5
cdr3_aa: CASRRTGNQPQHF